This T cell receptor beta chain was found in a study of molecular identifiers for immune sequencing clone quantification. Study results and limitations: In CMV-specific effectors, clones above 20 copies held over 99% of molecules; naive, under 1%. A shared barcode on identical TCR molecules could lead to underestimated sizes for highly expanded clones.

This clonotype came up many times. The antigen is undetermined. Libraries of bulk TCR were made by previously described methods (with listed TCR primers). TCRdb processed the PCR reads anew with MiXCR; each CDR3 protein has one entry. The repertoire consists of over 600,000 distinct CDR3 sequences, with about 20% occurring once and the leading ten covering under 0.95%. Libraries from naive CD8 cells were generated from 20,000 to 1,000,000 sorted cells (with 10%, 30% or 50% RNA). Per germline, CDR1 SGHKS and CDR2 YYEKEE (reference sequence). The CDR3 has 17 amino acids. Losses at the gene ends were 4 bases for V and 1 base for J; bases not matched to a gene: 11.

The J gene is TRBJ1-5, the V gene TRBV5-5; 7 bases align to TRBD1. Sample: naive CD8+ T cells from blood, with Jurkat cell RNA spiked in. Noted subset: FACS-sorted CD8+CD4-CCR7+CD45RA+ naive T cells. The receptor was derived from a human donor in good health. Some libraries in this study had Jurkat cell RNA spiked in. This CDR3 reads CASSAVEGGRSNQPQHF. The CDR3 DNA reads TGTGCCAGCAGCGCGGTGGAAGGGGGCAGGAGCAATCAGCCCCAGCATTTT.